One and the same sample provided the 8 T cell receptor beta chains below, sequenced in a study of cytomegalovirus exposure and HLA in healthy donors. PCR involved 60 Vbeta and 13 Jbeta primers. TCRdb's table, derived via immunoSEQ multiplex PCR, lists solely in-frame clones and lacks some. Of some 98,000 clones listed, under 80% are singletons. Sequencing input: PBMCs. The source is a human donor in good health.

The V and J genes are TRBV6-1 and TRBJ1-5; D is possibly TRBD1 (6 bases). Trimming left V 11 bases short and J 6 bases short, with 23 bases between. Germline V gives CDR1 MNHNS, CDR2 SASEGT. CDR3 length equals 15 residues. CDR3 sequence (DNA): TGTGCCGTCACCCCGGGGGGCGCCTTGGGTCAGCCCCAGCATTTT. It is translated as CAVTPGGALGQPQHF.

The V call is TRBV23-1, the J call TRBJ2-5; 7 nucleotides align to TRBD2. TRBV23-1 is treated as an ORF (open reading frame) with a function not yet certain. J gave up 5 bases and V 3 bases, and 12 bases lay outside the gene matches. This CDR3 is built from 16 residues. The CDR3: CASSHSGGRAGETQYF. In DNA, the CDR3 is TGCGCCAGCAGTCACTCCGGGGGGAGGGCGGGGGAGACCCAGTACTTC.

The chain joins TRBV4-3 to TRBJ1-2; 11 nucleotides agree with TRBD1. The V segment lost 0 bases and the J segment 8 bases; nucleotides outside the gene matches: 5. The CDR3 loop spans 15 amino acids. Germline lookup yields CDR1 LGHNA and CDR2 YSLEER. CDR3 region: CASSQDRTGGQGYTF. Written as DNA, the CDR3 is TGCGCCAGCAGCCAAGATAGGACAGGGGGCCAGGGCTACACCTTC.

This clone was counted a few times. The CDR3 sequence is CASSLENQPQHF. In DNA, the CDR3 is TGTGCCAGCAGCTTGGAGAATCAGCCCCAGCATTTT. The V call is TRBV7-9, the J call TRBJ1-5, with D hard to call. The CDR3 has 12 residues. With 3 bases removed from V and 4 bases from J, the gap between germline ends came to 4 bases. Germline values: CDR1 SEHNR, CDR2 FQNEAQ (reference sequence).

The rearrangement joins TRBV5-1 to TRBJ2-7, with 10 bases matching TRBD1. CDR3 length equals 15 residues. Trimming took 5 bases from V and 1 from J; bases not matched to a gene: 6. The V gene's germline CDR1 is SGHRS and CDR2 YFSETQ. The CDR3 loop reads CASSLDRGVSYEQYF. As DNA, the CDR3 is TGCGCCAGCAGTCTGGACAGGGGGGTATCCTACGAGCAGTACTTC.

The chain employs TRBV6-1 and TRBJ2-7; 9 bases map to TRBD1. Looked up from germline, CDR1 is MNHNS and CDR2 is SASEGT. The CDR3 sequence is 13 residues long. The trim removed 6 bases at V and 7 bases at J, leaving 7 bases unmatched. The CDR3 region is CASRPPGQGEQYF. The CDR3, as DNA: TGTGCCAGCAGGCCCCCGGGACAGGGTGAGCAGTACTTC.

This clone came up once. V usage is TRBV7-2 and J usage is TRBJ1-2; tentative D call: TRBD1 (6 bases). V lost 5 bases to trimming and J lost 8 bases, with 15 bases between them. CDR3 length: 13 residues. Germline assignment: CDR1 SGHTA and CDR2 FQGNSA. The CDR3 is CASSLGGGFGYTF. CDR3 bases: TGTGCCAGCAGCCTAGGGGGAGGCTTCGGCTACACCTTC. Full variable domain (missing parts from reference TRBV7-2 and TRBJ1-2): GAGVSQSPSNKVTEKGKDVELRCDPISGHTALYWYRQSLGQGLEFLIYFQGNSAPDKSGLPSDRFSAERTGGSVSTLTIQRTQQEDSAVYLCASSLGGGFGYTFGSGTRLTVV.

This clone was detected only a few times. The rearrangement joins TRBV5-1 to TRBJ2-7, with no clear D. V was pared by 0 bases and J by 7 bases, with 5 bases between. The V gene's germline CDR1 is SGHRS and CDR2 YFSETQ. CDR3 length: 11 residues. CDR3 bases: TGCGCCAGCAGCTTGGTACGGGAGCAGTACTTC. It encodes CASSLVREQYF.